Following are 32 T cell receptor beta chains from one sample sequenced in a study of identifying expanded T cells in peripheral blood (dated by TCRdb to between 2019 and 2020). Library prep was done by the immunoSEQ multiplex PCR assay. What TCRdb holds here is the immuneACCESS table cut down to in-frame rearrangements. Part of the clones is not present; checked against another copy, under half of the missing clones reflect an unresolved V gene, and the others are unexplained. This sample holds tens of thousands of clones; 84% were observed only once. The ten largest clones capture roughly a fifth of the sample. Sequences were obtained from blood. The receptors derive from a person aged 18-70 years in good health.

V and J are TRBV10-3 and TRBJ2-5; D is ambiguous. There are 13 residues in the CDR3. The germline V and J ends were trimmed by 3 bases and 5 bases, with 10 bases remaining between them. Germline loops: CDR1 ENHRY, CDR2 SYGVKD. The CDR3 loop reads CAISDWVGETQYF. The DNA of the CDR3 is TGTGCCATCAGTGACTGGGTTGGGGAGACCCAGTACTTC.

The count of this clone is one. The chain combines TRBV28 with TRBJ1-4; D uncertain. V lost 6 bases to trimming and J lost 0 bases, with 11 bases between them. This CDR3 spans 15 amino acids. Germline V CDR1 and CDR2: MDHEN, SYDVKM. CDR3 DNA: TGTGCCAGCAGCTTCGACGGTGCAACTAATGAAAAACTGTTTTTT. It specifies CASSFDGATNEKLFF.

The gene calls are TRBV2 and TRBJ2-3; possible D gene TRBD1, 5 bases. The CDR3 length is 16 residues. Germline V gene data show CDR1 as SNHLY and CDR2 as FYNNEI. The V end lost 3 bases, the J end lost 2 bases, and 15 bases lay between the germline ends. CDR3 in amino acids: CASSEQGSLDTDTQYF. CDR3 sequence (DNA): TGTGCCAGCAGTGAGCAGGGTAGTTTAGACACAGATACGCAGTATTTT.

This clone was seen once. This chain uses TRBV28 with TRBJ1-2; D possibly corresponds to TRBD1 (5 bases). V was pared by 7 bases and J by 5 bases, with 8 bases between. CDR3 length equals 11 residues. Per the germline V gene, CDR1 is MDHEN and CDR2 is SYDVKM. CDR3 protein: CASNSGYGYTF. Here the CDR3 DNA reads TGTGCCAGCAATTCAGGGTATGGCTACACCTTC.

V usage is TRBV6-6 and J usage is TRBJ2-3; TRBD2 agrees at 11 bases. The V gene end was trimmed by 7 bases and the J gene end by 2 bases; junction bases not matched to a gene: 5. This CDR3 has 15 amino acids. In germline, CDR1 is MNHNY, CDR2 SVGAGI (reference sequence). CDR3 amino acids: CASTLTSGVTDTQYF. CDR3 DNA sequence: TGTGCCAGCACCCTGACTAGCGGGGTCACAGATACGCAGTATTTT.

Details on this clone: Germline is not matched at one junction end, which may reflect a read error. The CDR3 bases are TGTGCCTGGAGTACGATTGCAGGGGGGCTGTTTTTT. Protein sequence: CAWSTIAGGLFF. This chain connects TRBV30 to TRBJ2-2, with TRBD1 matching 7 bases. This CDR3 contains 12 residues. Per germline, CDR1 GTSNPN and CDR2 SVGIG (reference sequence).

This clone has a single count. The chain employs TRBV7-2 and TRBJ2-3, with 7 positions matching TRBD2. V dropped 5 bases and J dropped 0; count of bases not matched to a gene: 5. The CDR3 runs 15 residues. CDR1 and CDR2 from the germline V gene are SGHTA and FQGNSA. The CDR3 DNA reads TGTGCCAGCAGCATAACTAGCGCCAGCACAGATACGCAGTATTTT. It encodes CASSITSASTDTQYF.

CDR3 amino acids: CASSEGLAGYNEQFF. For the CDR3, the DNA is TGTGCCAGCAGTGAGGGACTAGCGGGCTACAATGAGCAGTTCTTC. The chain combines TRBV25-1 with TRBJ2-1; 12 positions agree with TRBD2. The V segment lost 3 bases and the J segment 3 bases; nucleotides outside the gene matches: 0. Germline CDR1 reads MGHDK; CDR2 reads SYGVNS. The CDR3 runs 15 residues.

V is TRBV25-1 and J is TRBJ2-6, with TRBD1 matching 7 bases. This CDR3 region has 16 residues. Germline assignment: CDR1 MGHDK and CDR2 SYGVNS. V was pared by 1 base and J by 4 bases, with 4 bases of the junction left unmatched. CDR3 nucleotide sequence: TGTGCCAGCAGTGAATCTACAGGGGCCGGGGCCAACGTCCTGACTTTC. Its translation: CASSESTGAGANVLTF.

V is TRBV10-3 and J is TRBJ1-3; D unclear. The germline V gene encodes CDR1 ENHRY and CDR2 SYGVKD. The V and J ends lost 2 bases and 4 bases respectively, with 15 bases between them. CDR3 size: 16 residues. The CDR3 DNA follows: TGTGCCATCAGTGAGGGGAACCCAGGCTCAGGAAACACCATATATTTT. Encoded protein: CAISEGNPGSGNTIYF.

V and J are TRBV5-1 and TRBJ2-5; D not certain. CDR3 length: 15 residues. V lost 1 base and J lost 1, with 11 bases in between. The V gene's germline CDR1 is SGHRS and CDR2 YFSETQ. CDR3 amino acids: CASSLTPGAQETQYF. The CDR3 nucleotides read TGCGCCAGCAGCTTGACCCCGGGTGCCCAAGAGACCCAGTACTTC.

The chain combines TRBV5-1 with TRBJ1-4, with D unclear. Trimming removed 2 bases from V and 0 bases from J, with 5 bases in between. The CDR3 spans 14 residues. CDR1 is SGHRS and CDR2 is YFSETQ in the germline V gene. CDR3 nucleotide sequence: TGCGCCAGCAGCTTTTCTACAACTAATGAAAAACTGTTTTTT. It codes for CASSFSTTNEKLFF.

The genes are TRBV18 and TRBJ2-1, with 11 bases lining up with TRBD2. Germline CDR1 reads KGHSH; CDR2 reads LQKENI. CDR3 length equals 17 residues. Trimming removed 4 bases from V and 3 bases from J; junction bases left unmatched: 8. The CDR3 DNA reads as TGTGCCAGCTCACGACTCGGACTAGCGGGTGACTACAATGAGCAGTTCTTC. This translates into CASSRLGLAGDYNEQFF. The full variable domain, rest sourced from reference TRBV18 and TRBJ2-1, is NAGVMQNPRHLVRRRGQEARLRCSPMKGHSHVYWYRQLPEEGLKFMVYLQKENIIDESGMPKERFSAEFPKEGPSILRIQQVVRGDSAAYFCASSRLGLAGDYNEQFFGPGTRLTVL.

This clone was found once. The chain carries TRBV4-3 and TRBJ2-3; 10 bases are a match to TRBD2. The CDR3 is made up of 14 amino acids. The junction had 1 base not matched to a gene; V was cut back by 4 bases and J by 3 bases. Germline V lookup: CDR1 LGHNA, CDR2 YSLEER. The CDR3 DNA sequence: TGCGCCAGCAGCCCGGGACTAGCGACAGATACGCAGTATTTT. Its translation: CASSPGLATDTQYF.

This rearrangement joins TRBV5-4 to TRBJ2-1; 9 bases agree with TRBD2. V lost 1 base to trimming and J lost 9 bases; unmatched junction nucleotides: 17. This CDR3 contains 18 residues. Germline V lookup: CDR1 SGHNT, CDR2 YYREEE (reference sequence). CDR3 coding DNA: TGTGCCAGCAGCTTGTCCGGCGGGAGGGTGTTGGGAGTTAGTGAGCAGTTCTTC. Its protein product is CASSLSGGRVLGVSEQFF. The full variable domain, completed using reference TRBV5-4 and TRBJ2-1, is ETGVTQSPTHLIKTRGQQVTLRCSSQSGHNTVSWYQQALGQGPQFIFQYYREEENGRGNFPPRFSGLQFPNYSSELNVNALELDDSALYLCASSLSGGRVLGVSEQFFGPGTRLTVL.

This clone was counted a few times. The gene calls are TRBV5-6 and TRBJ2-6, with TRBD2 matching 7 bases. This CDR3 comprises 17 residues. The germline V gene has CDR1 SGHDT and CDR2 YYEEEE. Trimming cost V 0 bases and J 1 base; bases outside gene matches: 4. CDR3 DNA sequence: TGTGCCAGCAGCTTGGTCGCGGGGGTTTCTGGGGCCAACGTCCTGACTTTC. Translating it yields CASSLVAGVSGANVLTF. The variable domain in full, with the rest retrieved from reference TRBV5-6 and TRBJ2-6, is DAGVTQSPTHLIKTRGQQVTLRCSPKSGHDTVSWYQQALGQGPQFIFQYYEEEERQRGNFPDRFSGHQFPNYSSELNVNALLLGDSALYLCASSLVAGVSGANVLTFGAGSRLTVL.

The rearrangement joins TRBV14 to TRBJ2-7; 7 bases align to TRBD2. Germline assignment: CDR1 SGHDN and CDR2 FVKESK. Losses at the gene ends were 4 bases for V and 2 bases for J; bases not matched to a gene: 8. The CDR3 totals 15 residues. The CDR3 reads CASSPGSGITYEQYF. The DNA for the CDR3 is TGTGCCAGCAGCCCTGGCAGCGGGATAACCTACGAGCAGTACTTC.

This rearrangement joins TRBV4-3 to TRBJ2-7, with D perhaps TRBD1 (5 bases). Germline V gene sequence: CDR1 LGHNA, CDR2 YSLEER. The CDR3 extends over 13 amino acids. V gave up 0 bases and J gave up 3 bases, with 6 bases separating them. Here the CDR3 DNA reads TGCGCCAGCAGCCAAGACAGGGTCTACGAGCAGTACTTC. Translating it yields CASSQDRVYEQYF.

The chain combines TRBV6-1 with TRBJ2-1, with a weak D call TRBD2 (5 bases). Trimming removed 6 bases from V and 5 bases from J, with 17 bases in between. CDR3 length equals 15 residues. Germline assignment: CDR1 MNHNS and CDR2 SASEGT. The CDR3 sequence is CASRLWRLQNNEQFF. The CDR3 DNA sequence: TGTGCCAGCAGGCTATGGAGGTTGCAGAACAATGAGCAGTTCTTC.

V usage is TRBV9 and J usage is TRBJ2-3; possibly TRBD1 for D (5 bases). The V end was cut by 0 bases, the J end by 8 bases, with 7 bases between. This CDR3 is built from 12 residues. Germline CDR1 SGDLS, CDR2 YYNGEE. CDR3: CASSVDQGTQYF. The CDR3 DNA sequence: TGTGCCAGCAGCGTAGATCAGGGTACGCAGTATTTT.

The chain employs TRBV15 and TRBJ2-7, with 11 bases identical to TRBD1. CDR3 size: 15 residues. Germline assignment: CDR1 LNHNV and CDR2 YYDKDF (reference sequence). J lost 0 bases, V lost 3 bases, and 1 base had no gene match. In DNA, the CDR3 is TGTGCCACCAGCAGGGGGACAGGGGGCTCCTACGAGCAGTACTTC. It is translated as CATSRGTGGSYEQYF.

This clone showed up just once. This chain connects TRBV14 to TRBJ2-1, with 11 bases identical to TRBD2. V lost 4 bases, J lost 7 bases, and 9 bases stayed unmatched. Germline V gives CDR1 SGHDN, CDR2 FVKESK. This CDR3 comprises 16 residues. CDR3 residues: CASSPFIAGGRNEQFF. DNA for the CDR3: TGTGCCAGCAGCCCTTTTATAGCGGGAGGGAGGAATGAGCAGTTCTTC.

V usage is TRBV29-1 and J usage is TRBJ1-1; D remains unclear. With 7 bases removed from V and 6 bases from J, the gap between germline ends came to 9 bases. The germline V gene encodes CDR1 SQVTM and CDR2 ANQGSEA. CDR3 length equals 10 residues. The chain's CDR3 is CSAREAEAFF. In nucleotides, the CDR3 is TGCAGCGCCCGGGAAGCTGAAGCTTTCTTT.

The rearrangement links TRBV11-2 to TRBJ2-7; TRBD1 might be the D (6 bases). The CDR3 is 15 residues long. The V end lost 5 bases, the J end lost 4 bases, and 18 bases lay between the germline ends. Germline V gene data show CDR1 as SGHAT and CDR2 as FQNNGV. CDR3 sequence: CASSAPGTLKYEQYF. CDR3 coding DNA: TGTGCCAGCAGCGCCCCCGGGACACTTAAATACGAGCAGTACTTC.

The J gene is TRBJ2-7, the V gene TRBV28, with 12 bases matching TRBD2. This CDR3 has 15 amino acids. The germline V gene encodes CDR1 MDHEN and CDR2 SYDVKM. V lost 2 bases, J lost 3 bases, and 2 bases stayed unmatched. CDR3 residues: CASSLLAGGGYEQYF. CDR3 nucleotides: TGTGCCAGCAGTTTACTAGCGGGAGGGGGCTACGAGCAGTACTTC.

The chain combines TRBV6-5 with TRBJ2-7, with D unresolved. The CDR3 spans 13 residues. V lost 4 bases and J lost 1, with 8 bases in between. CDR1 and CDR2 (germline): MNHEY, SVGAGI. The CDR3 nucleotides read TGTGCCAGCAGTTTTGAGGCTTCCTACGAGCAGTACTTC. Translated, it gives CASSFEASYEQYF.

This clone came up once. The rearrangement joins TRBV9 to TRBJ2-7; no clear D gene. Germline CDR1 and CDR2: SGDLS and YYNGEE. The CDR3 runs 12 residues. Trimming removed 0 bases from V and 5 bases from J, with 6 bases in between. The CDR3 sequence: CASSVEGHEQYF. The CDR3, as DNA: TGTGCCAGCAGCGTAGAAGGGCACGAGCAGTACTTC. Together with reference TRBV9 and TRBJ2-7, the CDR3 gives the full variable domain: DSGVTQTPKHLITATGQRVTLRCSPRSGDLSVYWYQQSLDQGLQFLIQYYNGEERAKGNILERFSAQQFPDLHSELNLSSLELGDSALYFCASSVEGHEQYFGPGTRLTVT.

The chain links TRBV4-3 to TRBJ2-1; no clear D gene. Deletions cut 2 bases from V and 8 bases from J, with 10 bases between. The CDR3 totals 13 residues. Germline-derived CDR1 and CDR2 are LGHNA and YSLEER. CDR3 amino acids: CASSQSLSYEQFF. The CDR3 coding sequence is TGCGCCAGCAGCCAAAGTCTATCTTATGAGCAGTTCTTC.

J is TRBJ2-7 and V is TRBV5-1; 12 bases line up with TRBD2. The CDR3 consists of 14 residues. Germline V CDR1 and CDR2: SGHRS, YFSETQ. The V segment lost 4 bases and the J segment 3 bases; nucleotides outside the gene matches: 2. The chain's CDR3 is CASSTLAGGYEQYF. In nucleotides, the CDR3 is TGCGCCAGCAGCACACTAGCGGGAGGCTACGAGCAGTACTTC. The full variable domain, in which reference TRBV5-1 and TRBJ2-7 provide the parts outside the CDR3, is KAGVTQTPRYLIKTRGQQVTLSCSPISGHRSVSWYQQTPGQGLQFLFEYFSETQRNKGNFPGRFSGRQFSNSRSEMNVSTLELGDSALYLCASSTLAGGYEQYFGPGTRLTVT.

The CDR3, as DNA: TGTGCCAGCTCACCATCAGACGTCAGTAACACTGAAGCTTTCTTT. Residues: CASSPSDVSNTEAFF. V is TRBV18 and J is TRBJ1-1; no clear D gene. CDR3 size: 15 residues. Germline CDR1 is KGHSH and CDR2 is LQKENI. V was clipped by 2 bases and J by 2 bases, with 12 bases between them.

This chain joins TRBV4-3 and TRBJ1-2; tentative D call: TRBD1 (5 bases). Trimming took 0 bases from V and 3 from J, leaving 8 bases between them. CDR1 and CDR2 from the germline V gene are LGHNA and YSLEER. The CDR3 sequence is 14 residues long. The CDR3 DNA reads as TGCGCCAGCAGCCAAGATCTGGGGGACTATGGCTACACCTTC. This codes for CASSQDLGDYGYTF.

V gene TRBV27 combines with J gene TRBJ2-1, with TRBD2 matching over 9 bases. Looked up from germline, CDR1 is MNHEY and CDR2 is SMNVEV (reference sequence). The CDR3 has 16 amino acids. Trimming removed 3 bases from V and 0 bases from J; junction bases left unmatched: 3. The CDR3 sequence: CASSFAGGSSYNEQFF. DNA of the CDR3: TGTGCCAGCAGTTTTGCGGGGGGGAGCTCCTACAATGAGCAGTTCTTC.